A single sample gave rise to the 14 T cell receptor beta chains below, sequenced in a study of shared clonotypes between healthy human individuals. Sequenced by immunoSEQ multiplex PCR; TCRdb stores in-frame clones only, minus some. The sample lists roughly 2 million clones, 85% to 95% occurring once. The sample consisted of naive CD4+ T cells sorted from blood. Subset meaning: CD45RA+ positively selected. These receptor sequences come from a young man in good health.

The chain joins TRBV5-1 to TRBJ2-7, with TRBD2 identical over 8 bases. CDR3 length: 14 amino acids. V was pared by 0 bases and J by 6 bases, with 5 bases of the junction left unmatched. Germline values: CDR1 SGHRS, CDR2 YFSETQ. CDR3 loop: CASSLELGLGEQYF. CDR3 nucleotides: TGCGCCAGCAGCTTGGAATTGGGACTAGGCGAGCAGTACTTC. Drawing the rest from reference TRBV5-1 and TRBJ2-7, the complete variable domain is KAGVTQTPRYLIKTRGQQVTLSCSPISGHRSVSWYQQTPGQGLQFLFEYFSETQRNKGNFPGRFSGRQFSNSRSEMNVSTLELGDSALYLCASSLELGLGEQYFGPGTRLTVT.

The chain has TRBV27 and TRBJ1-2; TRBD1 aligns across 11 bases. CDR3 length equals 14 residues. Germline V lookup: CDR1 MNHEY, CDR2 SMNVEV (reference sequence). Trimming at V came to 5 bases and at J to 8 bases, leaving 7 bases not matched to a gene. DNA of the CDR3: TGTGCCAGCAGTAAACCGGGACAGGGGGTAGGCTACACCTTC. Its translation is CASSKPGQGVGYTF.

In nucleotides, the CDR3 is TGTGCCAGCAGTTCGCCCCAGGGGACAGGGCCCGGGGTAGCTTTCTTT. Amino acids: CASSSPQGTGPGVAFF. The chain combines TRBV6-6 with TRBJ1-1; TRBD1 aligns across 9 bases. CDR1 is MNHNY and CDR2 is SVGAGI in the germline V gene (reference sequence). The V segment lost 4 bases and the J segment 10 bases; nucleotides outside the gene matches: 16. This CDR3 has 16 amino acids.

CDR3 sequence reads: CASSQGAGGEKLFF. CDR3 sequence (DNA): TGCGCCAGCAGCCAAGGGGCAGGCGGTGAAAAACTGTTTTTT. This chain links TRBV4-1 with TRBJ1-4; the D is unclear. This CDR3 comprises 14 residues. CDR1 is MGHRA and CDR2 is YSYEKL in the germline V gene. V was shortened by 1 base and J by 7 bases, with 10 bases between the two germline ends.

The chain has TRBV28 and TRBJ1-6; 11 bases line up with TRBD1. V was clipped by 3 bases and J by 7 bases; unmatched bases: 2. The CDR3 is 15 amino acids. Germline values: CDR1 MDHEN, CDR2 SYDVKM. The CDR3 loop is CASSFGDRGNSPLHF. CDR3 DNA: TGTGCCAGCAGTTTTGGGGACAGGGGGAATTCACCCCTCCACTTT.

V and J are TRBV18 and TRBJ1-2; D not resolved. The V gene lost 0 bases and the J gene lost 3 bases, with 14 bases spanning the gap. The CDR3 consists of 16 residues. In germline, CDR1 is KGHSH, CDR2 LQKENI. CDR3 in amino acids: CASSPPPRGVHYGYTF. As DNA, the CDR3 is TGTGCCAGCTCACCACCCCCCCGCGGGGTACACTATGGCTACACCTTC.

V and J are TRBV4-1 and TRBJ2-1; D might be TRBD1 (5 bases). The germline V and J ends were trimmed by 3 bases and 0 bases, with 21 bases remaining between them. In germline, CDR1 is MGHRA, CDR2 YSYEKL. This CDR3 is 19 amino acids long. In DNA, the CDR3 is TGCGCCAGCAGCCACCCAGCAGGGCTTAAAATGAACTCCTACAATGAGCAGTTCTTC. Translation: CASSHPAGLKMNSYNEQFF.

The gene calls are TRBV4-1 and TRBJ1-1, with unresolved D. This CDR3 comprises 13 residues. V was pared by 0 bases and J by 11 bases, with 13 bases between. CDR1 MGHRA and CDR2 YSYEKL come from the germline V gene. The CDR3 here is CASSQEGGLGAFF. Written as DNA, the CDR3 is TGCGCCAGCAGCCAAGAAGGCGGCCTAGGGGCTTTCTTT.

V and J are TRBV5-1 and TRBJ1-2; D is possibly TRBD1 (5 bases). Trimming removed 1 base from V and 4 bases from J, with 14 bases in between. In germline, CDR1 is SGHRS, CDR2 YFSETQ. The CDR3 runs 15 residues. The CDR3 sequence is CASSLSQGIVYGYTF. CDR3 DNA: TGCGCCAGCAGCTTGAGTCAGGGAATTGTCTATGGCTACACCTTC. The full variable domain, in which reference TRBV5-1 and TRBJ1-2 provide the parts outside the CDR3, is KAGVTQTPRYLIKTRGQQVTLSCSPISGHRSVSWYQQTPGQGLQFLFEYFSETQRNKGNFPGRFSGRQFSNSRSEMNVSTLELGDSALYLCASSLSQGIVYGYTFGSGTRLTVV.

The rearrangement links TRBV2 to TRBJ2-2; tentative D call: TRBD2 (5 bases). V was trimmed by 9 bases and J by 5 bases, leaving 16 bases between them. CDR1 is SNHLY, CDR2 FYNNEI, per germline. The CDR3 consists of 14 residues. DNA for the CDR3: TGTGCCAGTCGAAATACCGGGGTGACCGGGGAGCTGTTTTTT. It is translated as CASRNTGVTGELFF.

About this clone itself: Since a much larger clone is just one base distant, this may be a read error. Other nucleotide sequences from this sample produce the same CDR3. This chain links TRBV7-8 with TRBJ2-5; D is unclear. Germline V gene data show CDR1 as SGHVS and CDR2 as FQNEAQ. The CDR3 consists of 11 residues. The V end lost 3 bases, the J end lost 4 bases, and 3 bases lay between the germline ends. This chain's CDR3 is CASSFGETQYF. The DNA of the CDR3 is TGTGCCAGCAGCTTCGGAGAGACCCAGTACTTC.

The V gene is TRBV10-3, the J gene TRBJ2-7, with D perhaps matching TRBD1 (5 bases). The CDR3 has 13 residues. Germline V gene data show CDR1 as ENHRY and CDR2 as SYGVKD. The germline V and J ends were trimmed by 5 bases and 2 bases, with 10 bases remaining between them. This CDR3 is CAISIQGPYEQYF. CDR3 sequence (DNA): TGTGCCATCAGTATCCAGGGTCCCTACGAGCAGTACTTC.

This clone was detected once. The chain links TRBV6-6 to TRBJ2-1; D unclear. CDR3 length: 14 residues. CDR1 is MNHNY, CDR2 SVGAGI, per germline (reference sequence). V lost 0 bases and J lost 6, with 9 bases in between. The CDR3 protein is CASSYSILSNEQFF. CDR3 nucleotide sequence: TGTGCCAGCAGTTACTCGATTTTATCCAATGAGCAGTTCTTC.

CDR3 in DNA: TGCAGCGTTGACACAGTGGGCAGAAATACAGATACGCAGTATTTT. Translating it yields CSVDTVGRNTDTQYF. The chain uses TRBV29-1 and TRBJ2-3; D not certain. Per germline, CDR1 SQVTM and CDR2 ANQGSEA. The length of the CDR3 is 15 residues. Trimming took 3 bases from V and 3 from J, leaving 16 bases between them.